What follows are 25 T cell receptor beta chains derived from one specimen sequenced in a study of T cells expressing NK-cell markers. From its re-call of the 5' RACE reads, TCRdb lists each CDR3 protein once, without DNA. Its table lists 550,000 to 600,000 distinct CDR3 sequences. The material sequenced was blood T cells: a sorted CD56 or NKG2C T cell subset, CD4+ or CD8+ T cells, or bulk PBMC T cells (not recorded which). These receptors were collected from a young man in good health.

The chain is built from TRBV10-3 and TRBJ2-1; TCRdb's D call of TRBD1 is untestable without DNA. CDR1 is ENHRY, CDR2 SYGVKD, per germline. The CDR3 spans 11 residues. The CDR3 sequence: CATRDGQPEFF.

This rearrangement joins TRBV12-5 to TRBJ2-3; no DNA is available, so the TRBD1 call from TCRdb remains unchecked. The length of the CDR3 is 14 residues. CDR1 LGHNT and CDR2 FRNRAP come from the germline V gene. The CDR3 loop reads CASERDGTPDTQYF.

The chain has TRBV5-6 and TRBJ1-2; TCRdb selects TRBD1, and the lack of DNA leaves this call unchecked. CDR1 SGHDT and CDR2 YYEEEE come from the germline V gene. The CDR3 sequence is 13 residues long. The CDR3 reads CASSLLGRDGYTF.

The chain employs TRBV2 and TRBJ2-5; TCRdb proposes TRBD2, but this gene call is untestable without DNA. Germline V gene lookup returns CDR1 SNHLY and CDR2 FYNNEI. There are 14 residues in the CDR3. The chain's CDR3 is CASRLAVYQETQYF.

The chain combines TRBV29-1 with TRBJ2-5; TCRdb indicates TRBD2, and absent DNA this call remains unverified. This CDR3 spans 15 amino acids. Germline CDR1 SQVTM, CDR2 ANQGSEA. CDR3 sequence: CSVEGAREGQETQYF.

The V call is TRBV15, the J call TRBJ2-3; TCRdb's assignment of TRBD1 cannot be checked, as there is no DNA. Germline CDR1 and CDR2: LNHNV and YYDKDF (reference sequence). This CDR3 contains 16 residues. The chain's CDR3 is CATSRYGQGGTDTQYF.

The chain is built from TRBV3-1 and TRBJ2-2; absent DNA, TCRdb's TRBD2 call cannot be checked. Germline loops: CDR1 LGHDT, CDR2 YNNKEL (reference sequence). The CDR3 extends over 17 amino acids. Here the CDR3 reads CASSHAFREANGGELFF.

The V gene is TRBV27, the J gene TRBJ2-1; TCRdb gives TRBD2 as the D gene, but with no DNA this cannot be confirmed. This CDR3 spans 14 amino acids. CDR1 is MNHEY and CDR2 is SMNVEV in the germline V gene (reference sequence). The CDR3 here is CASSLGLRMNEQFF.

The chain uses TRBV20-1 and TRBJ2-5; checking the TCRdb D call of TRBD1 is not possible without DNA. CDR3 length: 14 residues. CDR1 and CDR2 from the germline V gene are DFQATT and SNEGSKA (reference sequence). Here the CDR3 reads CSANPVQGQETQYF.

V gene TRBV15 combines with J gene TRBJ2-1. Germline assignment: CDR1 LNHNV and CDR2 YYDKDF (reference sequence). This CDR3 is built from 14 residues. The CDR3 here is CATSRGTSYNEQFF.

CDR3 protein: CASSEPRGGAFF. The V and J genes are TRBV25-1 and TRBJ1-1; the TCRdb D gene call, TRBD1, has no DNA to confirm it. CDR3 length: 12 residues. Looked up from germline, CDR1 is MGHDK and CDR2 is SYGVNS.

This chain uses TRBV20-1 with TRBJ2-5; TCRdb proposes TRBD1, but this gene call is untestable without DNA. The germline gives CDR1 DFQATT, CDR2 SNEGSKA (reference sequence). The CDR3 spans 16 residues. CDR3 residues: CSARDWGGVYQETQYF.

The chain joins TRBV12-3 or TRBV12-4 to TRBJ2-3. This CDR3 comprises 12 residues. The CDR3 loop is CASSPILNSQYF.

The chain joins TRBV18 to TRBJ1-5; the TCRdb call, TRBD1, lacks DNA for checking. The germline CDR1 and CDR2 sequences are KGHSH and LQKENI. CDR3 size: 13 residues. The CDR3 sequence: CASARGLNQPQHF.

The chain couples TRBV20-1 to TRBJ2-1; absent DNA, TCRdb's TRBD1 call cannot be checked. Germline values: CDR1 DFQATT, CDR2 SNEGSKA (reference sequence). This CDR3 has 19 residues. CDR3 amino acids: CSARDFEGGRPLPYNEQFF.

V gene TRBV6-1 combines with J gene TRBJ2-1. The CDR3 length is 15 residues. Germline values: CDR1 MNHNS, CDR2 SASEGT. The CDR3 here is CASSPHLGPNNEQFF.

The gene calls are TRBV25-1 and TRBJ1-1; TCRdb picks TRBD1, but there is no DNA to check that call. This CDR3 region has 18 residues. Per the germline V gene, CDR1 is MGHDK and CDR2 is SYGVNS. CDR3 loop: CASSDYSGGGGMNTEAFF.

The chain has TRBV12-3 or TRBV12-4 and TRBJ1-3. CDR3 length: 16 amino acids. CDR3: CASSYPIGERGNTIYF.

The rearrangement uses TRBV10-3 and TRBJ1-6; TCRdb's D gene call, TRBD1, goes unchecked for lack of DNA. Germline loops: CDR1 ENHRY, CDR2 SYGVKD. This CDR3 is built from 15 residues. CDR3 residues: CAIRLTGDYNSPLHF.

This chain links TRBV5-1 with TRBJ2-1; there is no DNA to check the TCRdb D call of TRBD1. Germline-derived CDR1 and CDR2 are SGHRS and YFSETQ. The CDR3 loop spans 13 amino acids. The CDR3 is CASRTGAGDEQFF.

CDR3 protein: CASSRGQGAYRYEQYF. The chain employs TRBV14 and TRBJ2-7; TCRdb outputs TRBD1, but without DNA this stays unchecked. The CDR3 is 16 residues long. Germline V CDR1 and CDR2: SGHDN, FVKESK.

The chain couples TRBV7-2 to TRBJ1-2. The germline CDR1 and CDR2 sequences are SGHTA and FQGNSA. The CDR3 contains 14 residues. Here the CDR3 reads CASSLFAGDYGYTF.

J is TRBJ2-1 and V is TRBV4-1; TCRdb proposes TRBD2, but this gene call is untestable without DNA. The germline V gene encodes CDR1 MGHRA and CDR2 YSYEKL. The CDR3 length is 18 residues. CDR3 sequence: CASSRILGRTSGRNEQFF.

The chain combines TRBV28 with TRBJ2-7; absent DNA, TCRdb's TRBD1 call cannot be checked. Germline V gene lookup returns CDR1 MDHEN and CDR2 SYDVKM. This CDR3 is 17 amino acids long. The CDR3 spells CATNRSTGILSHYEQYF.

This chain links TRBV12-3 or TRBV12-4 with TRBJ2-1; the D gene TCRdb calls, TRBD2, cannot be checked with no DNA. This CDR3 has 18 residues. CDR3 in amino acids: CASSPLTSGRALGNEQFF.